This T cell receptor beta chain was captured by sequencing in a study of control samples from healthy donors and cancer patients. The V end lost 8 bases, the J end lost 9 bases, and 13 bases lay between the germline ends. The CDR3 consists of 11 residues. The protocol was immunoSEQ multiplex PCR, while the TCRdb copy is restricted to in-frame clones and leaves out a portion. The sample yields roughly 150,000 clones, about 90% seen once. Sequencing was performed on blood. The TCR was taken from a man between 18 and 29 years old in good health. The chain employs TRBV12-3 or TRBV12-4 and TRBJ1-1, with D unresolved. The CDR3 DNA reads as TGTGCCAGCGCTCTCGGAACGAAAGCTTTCTTT. It translates to CASALGTKAFF.